This record concerns one T cell receptor beta chain sequence. Reverse transcription of about 0.5 to 1 ug RNA was carried out with random hexamers. Amplification of the TCR beta CDR3 was carried out by immunoSEQ multiplex PCR, which spanned a total of 54 Vbeta and 13 Jbeta segments. Using its own MiXCR run on the immunoSEQ multiplex PCR reads, TCRdb lists one record per CDR3 protein. This table holds 300,000 or so distinct CDR3 sequences, roughly 94% found once. The sample belongs to a study of CD8 T cells in Susac syndrome. The CDR3 totals 12 residues. V lost 1 base, J lost 5 bases, and 5 bases lay in between. CDR1 is SGHTA, CDR2 FQGTGA, per germline. Patients with stable or active relapsing-remitting disease, all of them treatment-naive, made up the multiple sclerosis controls. The TEMRA cells underwent FACS enrichment, while the CD8+ and CD4+ T cells underwent negative isolation.

V is TRBV7-3 and J is TRBJ2-5; D ambiguous. The sample comprised CD4+ T cells from PBMCs. The source of this sequence is a human donor with multiple sclerosis. In DNA form, the CDR3 reads TGTGCCAGCAGCTTAATGCGGGAGACCCAGTACTTC. This codes for CASSLMRETQYF.